The 10 T cell receptor beta chains below come from one sample, sequenced in a study of blood T cells in healthy people across ages. A sample-barcoded 5' primer and a J-beta primer mix were used in a second PCR of roughly 7 to 11 cycles. TCRdb called the 5' RACE reads again in MiXCR, with one record for every CDR3 protein. Of over 1.5 million distinct CDR3 sequences listed, about 49% are singletons. The sample comprised blood. The receptors here all came from a woman between 40 and 50 years old in good health.

Remarks on this clonotype: At one of its ends the junction is not consistent with the germline gene, which may arise from a read error. The V and J genes are TRBV29-1 and TRBJ2-3; 7 bases are a match to TRBD2. The CDR3 has 14 residues. In germline, CDR1 is SQVTM, CDR2 ANQGSEA. This chain's CDR3 is CSVAGTTGTDTRYF. CDR3 bases: TGCAGCGTTGCGGGGACTACCGGCACAGATACGCGGTATTTT.

The gene calls are TRBV7-8 and TRBJ1-2, with D possibly TRBD1 on 6 matching bases. The CDR3 runs 14 residues. CDR1 SGHVS and CDR2 FQNEAQ come from the germline V gene. V lost 7 bases to trimming and J lost 4 bases, with 16 bases between them. The CDR3 coding sequence is TGTGCCAGCACCGAAGGACAGCCGCTCTATGGCTACACCTTC. This gives the protein CASTEGQPLYGYTF. Using reference TRBV7-8 and TRBJ1-2 for the parts outside the CDR3, the full variable domain is GAGVSQSPRYKVAKRGQDVALRCDPISGHVSLFWYQQALGQGPEFLTYFQNEAQLDKSGLPSDRFFAERPEGSVSTLKIQRTQQEDSAVYLCASTEGQPLYGYTFGSGTRLTVV.

The chain has TRBV6-2 or TRBV6-3 and TRBJ2-3; 10 positions match TRBD2. Losses at the gene ends were 4 bases for V and 2 bases for J; bases not matched to a gene: 6. Looked up from germline, CDR1 is MNHEY and CDR2 is SVGEGT. The CDR3 length is 16 residues. The DNA for the CDR3 is TGTGCCAGCAGTTTTAGCGGGGGGACGACCACAGATACGCAGTATTTT. This codes for CASSFSGGTTTDTQYF.

V usage is TRBV24-1 and J usage is TRBJ2-3, with a weak D call TRBD2 (6 bases). Germline-derived CDR1 and CDR2 are KGHDR and SFDVKD. This CDR3 has 13 amino acids. V lost 1 base to trimming and J lost 13 bases, with 14 bases between them. The CDR3 DNA follows: TGTGCCACCAGTGATTTCGGGGGACGAGAGGAGTATTTT. Protein sequence: CATSDFGGREEYF.

The chain carries TRBV27 and TRBJ2-1; no reliable D call. The ends were cut back, 2 bases at V and 0 bases at J, with 11 bases in the middle. Germline V CDR1 and CDR2: MNHEY, SMNVEV (reference sequence). CDR3 length equals 16 residues. The CDR3 nucleotides read TGTGCCAGCAGTTTAATGTCGGTGAGCTCCTACAATGAGCAGTTCTTC. Amino acids: CASSLMSVSSYNEQFF.

This clonotype was found a few times. The chain carries TRBV10-3 and TRBJ2-7, with 9 bases aligning to TRBD2. From germline, CDR1 is ENHRY and CDR2 SYGVKD. Unmatched junction bases numbered 6, after V lost 2 bases and J lost 1 base. CDR3 size: 16 residues. The CDR3, as DNA: TGTGCCATCAGTGAGCCGGTTAGCGGGGGTTCCTACGAGCAGTACTTC. Its protein product is CAISEPVSGGSYEQYF.

This clonotype was seen a few times. V is TRBV2 and J is TRBJ2-1; 10 bases fit TRBD2. Trimming took 7 bases from V and 10 from J; bases not matched to a gene: 10. The CDR3 runs 14 residues. The germline V gene encodes CDR1 SNHLY and CDR2 FYNNEI. DNA of the CDR3: TGTGCCAGCAACGTAGCGGGGGGACCGATGGAGCAGTTCTTC. This encodes CASNVAGGPMEQFF.

This clonotype was counted only a few times. This sequence joins TRBV28 and TRBJ1-4; 8 bases agree with TRBD1. Germline CDR1 is MDHEN and CDR2 is SYDVKM. The CDR3 has 14 amino acids. V lost 5 bases, J lost 7 bases, and 6 bases stayed unmatched. CDR3 nucleotide sequence: TGTGCCAGCAGTCTACAGGGGACAGGTGAAAAACTGTTTTTT. Its translation: CASSLQGTGEKLFF.

V and J are TRBV28 and TRBJ2-4, with 8 bases lining up with TRBD1. TRBJ2-7 explains the end of the DNA better; the J call may be wrong. The CDR3 is 12 residues long. Germline V lookup: CDR1 MDHEN, CDR2 SYDVKM. The DNA for the CDR3 is TGTGCCACCAGGACAGGGATCTACGAGCAGTACTTC. It specifies CATRTGIYEQYF.

Only a few counts were recorded for this clonotype. CDR3 DNA sequence: TGCGCCAGCAGCTTGGATGGGAACGAAGATACGCAGTATTTT. Protein product: CASSLDGNEDTQYF. V gene TRBV5-1 combines with J gene TRBJ2-3; no reliable D call. This CDR3 has 14 residues. The germline V gene encodes CDR1 SGHRS and CDR2 YFSETQ. V lost 0 bases to trimming and J lost 5 bases, with 10 bases between them.